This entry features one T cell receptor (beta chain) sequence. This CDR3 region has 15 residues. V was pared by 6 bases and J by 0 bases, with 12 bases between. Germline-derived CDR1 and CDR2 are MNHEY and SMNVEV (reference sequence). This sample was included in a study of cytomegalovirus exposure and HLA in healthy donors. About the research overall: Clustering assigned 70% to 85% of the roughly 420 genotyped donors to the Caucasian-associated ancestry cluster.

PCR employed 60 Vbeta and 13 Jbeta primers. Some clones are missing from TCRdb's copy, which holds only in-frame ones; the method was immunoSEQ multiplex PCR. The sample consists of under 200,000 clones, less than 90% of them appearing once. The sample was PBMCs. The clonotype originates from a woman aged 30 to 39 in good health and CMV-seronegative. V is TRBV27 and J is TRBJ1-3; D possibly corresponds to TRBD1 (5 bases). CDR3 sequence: CASRGHRSSGNTIYF. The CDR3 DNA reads TGTGCCAGCAGGGGCCACAGGAGCTCTGGAAACACCATATATTTT.